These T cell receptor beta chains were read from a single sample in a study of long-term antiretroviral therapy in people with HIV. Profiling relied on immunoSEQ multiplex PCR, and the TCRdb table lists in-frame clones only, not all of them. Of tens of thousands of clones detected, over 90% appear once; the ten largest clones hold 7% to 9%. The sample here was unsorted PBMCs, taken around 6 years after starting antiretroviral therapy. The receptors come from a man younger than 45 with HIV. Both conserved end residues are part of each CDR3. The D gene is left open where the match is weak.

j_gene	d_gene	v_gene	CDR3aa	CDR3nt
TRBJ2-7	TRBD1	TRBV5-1	CASSLHGDRTYEQYF	TGCGCCAGCAGCTTGCATGGGGACAGGACCTACGAGCAGTACTTC
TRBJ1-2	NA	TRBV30	CAWRVGGGYTF	TGTGCCTGGAGAGTGGGCGGCGGCTACACCTTC
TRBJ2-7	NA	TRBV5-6	CASSLGSVEQYF	TGTGCCAGCAGCTTGGGGTCCGTCGAGCAGTACTTC
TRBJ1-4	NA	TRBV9	CASSVRATNEKLFF	TGTGCCAGCAGCGTCCGGGCAACTAATGAAAAACTGTTTTTT
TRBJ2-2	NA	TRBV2	CASSERQGAGVGELFF	TGTGCCAGCAGTGAAAGGCAGGGGGCGGGGGTCGGGGAGCTGTTTTTT
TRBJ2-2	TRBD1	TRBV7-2	CASSPGGANTGELFF	TGTGCCAGCAGCCCAGGGGGAGCGAACACCGGGGAGCTGTTTTTT
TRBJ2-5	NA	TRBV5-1	CASSPGAQETQYF	TGCGCCAGCAGCCCCGGGGCACAAGAGACCCAGTACTTC
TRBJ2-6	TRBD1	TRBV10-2	CASRDWDPGQGAPGANVLTF	TGCGCCAGCAGGGATTGGGATCCGGGACAGGGGGCGCCTGGGGCCAACGTCCTGACTTTC
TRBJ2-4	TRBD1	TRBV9	CASSVEGARKNIQYF	TGTGCCAGCAGCGTTGAGGGGGCGCGCAAAAACATTCAGTACTTC
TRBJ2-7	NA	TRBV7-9	CASSPAKGYEQYF	TGTGCCAGCAGCCCCGCGAAGGGCTACGAGCAGTACTTC
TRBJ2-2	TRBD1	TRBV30	CAWSSPRRQGFPGELFF	TGTGCCTGGAGTAGTCCGAGGAGACAGGGGTTCCCCGGGGAGCTGTTTTTT